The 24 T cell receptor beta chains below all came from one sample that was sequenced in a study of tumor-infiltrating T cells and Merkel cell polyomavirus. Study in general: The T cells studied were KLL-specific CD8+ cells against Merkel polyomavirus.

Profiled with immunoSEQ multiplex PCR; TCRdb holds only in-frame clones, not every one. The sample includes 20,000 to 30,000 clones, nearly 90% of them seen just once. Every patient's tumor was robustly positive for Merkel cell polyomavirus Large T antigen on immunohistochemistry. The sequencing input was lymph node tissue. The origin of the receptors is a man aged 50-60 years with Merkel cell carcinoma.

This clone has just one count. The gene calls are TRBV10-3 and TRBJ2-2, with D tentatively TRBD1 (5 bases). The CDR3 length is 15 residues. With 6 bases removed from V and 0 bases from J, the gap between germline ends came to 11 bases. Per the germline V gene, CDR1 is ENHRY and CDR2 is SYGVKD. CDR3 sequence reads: CAISQGAANTGELFF. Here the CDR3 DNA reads TGTGCCATCAGCCAGGGTGCTGCGAACACCGGGGAGCTGTTTTTT.

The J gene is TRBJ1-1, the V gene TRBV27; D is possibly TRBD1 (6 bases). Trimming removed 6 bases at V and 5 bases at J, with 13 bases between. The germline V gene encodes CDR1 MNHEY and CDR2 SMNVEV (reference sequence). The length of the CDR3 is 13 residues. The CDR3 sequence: CASRSGEMTEAFF. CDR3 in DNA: TGTGCCAGCAGGTCAGGGGAGATGACTGAAGCTTTCTTT.

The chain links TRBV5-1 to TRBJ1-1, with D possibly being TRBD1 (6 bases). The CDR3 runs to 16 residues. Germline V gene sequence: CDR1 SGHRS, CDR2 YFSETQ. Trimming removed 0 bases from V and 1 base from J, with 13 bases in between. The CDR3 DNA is TGCGCCAGCAGCTTGGATCCCGGACAGACGAACACTGAAGCTTTCTTT. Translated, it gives CASSLDPGQTNTEAFF.

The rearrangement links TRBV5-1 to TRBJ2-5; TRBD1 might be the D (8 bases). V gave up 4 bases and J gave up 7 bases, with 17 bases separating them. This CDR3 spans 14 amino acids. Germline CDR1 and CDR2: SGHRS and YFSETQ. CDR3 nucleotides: TGCGCCAGCAGCGGGGGGGGAGACAGGGGGACCCAGTACTTC. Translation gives CASSGGGDRGTQYF.

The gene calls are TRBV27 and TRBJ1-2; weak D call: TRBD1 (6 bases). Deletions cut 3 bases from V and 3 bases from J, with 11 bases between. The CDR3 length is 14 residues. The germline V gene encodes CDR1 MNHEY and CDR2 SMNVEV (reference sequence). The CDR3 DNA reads TGTGCCAGCAGTTTCGACAGGACCTACTATGGCTACACCTTC. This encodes CASSFDRTYYGYTF.

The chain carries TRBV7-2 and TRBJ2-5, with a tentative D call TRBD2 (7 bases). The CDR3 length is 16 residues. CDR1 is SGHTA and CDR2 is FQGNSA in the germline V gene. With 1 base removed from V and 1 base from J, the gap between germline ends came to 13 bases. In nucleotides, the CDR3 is TGTGCCAGCAGCTTAGGGCGGGGGCCTACCCAAGAGACCCAGTACTTC. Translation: CASSLGRGPTQETQYF.

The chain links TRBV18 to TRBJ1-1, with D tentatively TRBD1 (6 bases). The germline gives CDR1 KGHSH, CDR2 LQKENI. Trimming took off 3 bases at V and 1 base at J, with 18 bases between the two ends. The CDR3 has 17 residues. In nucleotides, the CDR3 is TGTGCCAGCTCACCTCGGGAGGGGGGTCTCTCGAACACTGAAGCTTTCTTT. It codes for CASSPREGGLSNTEAFF.

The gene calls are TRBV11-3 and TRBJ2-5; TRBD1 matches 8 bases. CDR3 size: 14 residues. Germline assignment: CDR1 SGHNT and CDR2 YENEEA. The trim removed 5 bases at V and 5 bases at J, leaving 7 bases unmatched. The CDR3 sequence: CASSDQGARETQYF. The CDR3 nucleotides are TGTGCCAGCAGCGACCAGGGGGCTCGTGAGACCCAGTACTTC.

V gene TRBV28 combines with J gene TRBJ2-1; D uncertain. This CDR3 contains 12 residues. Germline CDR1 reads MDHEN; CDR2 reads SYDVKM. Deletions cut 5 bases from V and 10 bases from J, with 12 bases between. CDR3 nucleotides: TGTGCCAGCAGTCCTTTCTTTAGCGAGCAGTTCTTC. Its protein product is CASSPFFSEQFF.

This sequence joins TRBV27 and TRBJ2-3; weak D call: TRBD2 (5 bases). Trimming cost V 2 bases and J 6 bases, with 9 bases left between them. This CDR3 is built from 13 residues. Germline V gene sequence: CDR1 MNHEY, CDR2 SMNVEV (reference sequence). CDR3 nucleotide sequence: TGTGCCAGCAGTTTAAGAGAGGGCGATACGCAGTATTTT. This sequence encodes CASSLREGDTQYF.

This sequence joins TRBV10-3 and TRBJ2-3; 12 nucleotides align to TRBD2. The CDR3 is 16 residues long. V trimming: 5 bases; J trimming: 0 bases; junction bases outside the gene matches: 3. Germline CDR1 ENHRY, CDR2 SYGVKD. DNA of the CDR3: TGTGCCATCAGTAAAGGACTAGCGGGGAGCACAGATACGCAGTATTTT. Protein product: CAISKGLAGSTDTQYF.

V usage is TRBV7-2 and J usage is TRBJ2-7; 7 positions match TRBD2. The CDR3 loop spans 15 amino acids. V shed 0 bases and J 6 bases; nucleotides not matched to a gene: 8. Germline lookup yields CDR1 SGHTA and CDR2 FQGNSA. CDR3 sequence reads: CASSLALSGTTEQYF. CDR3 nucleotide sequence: TGTGCCAGCAGCTTAGCCCTATCCGGGACTACCGAGCAGTACTTC.

This CDR3 is CATSGGPDYGYTF. The CDR3 bases are TGTGCCACCAGCGGAGGGCCTGATTATGGCTACACCTTC. The gene calls are TRBV15 and TRBJ1-2; D gene unclear. In germline, CDR1 is LNHNV, CDR2 YYDKDF (reference sequence). Trimming pared 5 bases from V and 5 bases from J, leaving 12 bases between. This CDR3 region has 13 residues.

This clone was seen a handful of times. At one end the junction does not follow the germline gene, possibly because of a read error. The CDR3 here is CASSLQGAEDTQYF. The CDR3 DNA reads TGTGCCAGCAGCCTACAGGGGGCGGAAGACACCCAGTACTTC. The genes are TRBV5-4 and TRBJ2-5, with TRBD1 identical over 9 bases. CDR1 and CDR2 (germline): SGHNT, YYREEE (reference sequence). CDR3 length: 14 residues.

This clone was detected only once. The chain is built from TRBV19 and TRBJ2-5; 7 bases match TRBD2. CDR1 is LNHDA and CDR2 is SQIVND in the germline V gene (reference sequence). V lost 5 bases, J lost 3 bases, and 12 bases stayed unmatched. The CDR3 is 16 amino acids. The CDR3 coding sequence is TGTGCCAGTAGTCCCCAATCCAGCGGGGCTGAAGAGACCCAGTACTTC. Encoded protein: CASSPQSSGAEETQYF.

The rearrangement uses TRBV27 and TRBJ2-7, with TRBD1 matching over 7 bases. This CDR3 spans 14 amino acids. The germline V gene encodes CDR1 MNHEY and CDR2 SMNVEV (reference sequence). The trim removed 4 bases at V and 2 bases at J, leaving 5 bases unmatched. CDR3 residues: CASSSQGITYEQYF. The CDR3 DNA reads TGTGCCAGCAGTTCACAGGGGATTACCTACGAGCAGTACTTC.

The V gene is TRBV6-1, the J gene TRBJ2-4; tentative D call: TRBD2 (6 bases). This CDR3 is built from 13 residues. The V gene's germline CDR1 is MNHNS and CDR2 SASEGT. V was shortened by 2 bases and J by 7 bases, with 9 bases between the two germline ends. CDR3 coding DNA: TGTGCCAGCAGTGAACGGGGGAGGAACATTCAGTACTTC. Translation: CASSERGRNIQYF.

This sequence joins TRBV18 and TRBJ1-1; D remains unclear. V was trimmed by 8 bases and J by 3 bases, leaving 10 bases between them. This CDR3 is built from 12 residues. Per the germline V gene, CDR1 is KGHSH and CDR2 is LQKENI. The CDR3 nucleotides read TGTGCCAGCCGTACAGCCTACACTGAAGCTTTCTTT. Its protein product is CASRTAYTEAFF. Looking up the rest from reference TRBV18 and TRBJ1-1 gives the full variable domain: NAGVMQNPRHLVRRRGQEARLRCSPMKGHSHVYWYRQLPEEGLKFMVYLQKENIIDESGMPKERFSAEFPKEGPSILRIQQVVRGDSAAYFCASRTAYTEAFFGQGTRLTVV.

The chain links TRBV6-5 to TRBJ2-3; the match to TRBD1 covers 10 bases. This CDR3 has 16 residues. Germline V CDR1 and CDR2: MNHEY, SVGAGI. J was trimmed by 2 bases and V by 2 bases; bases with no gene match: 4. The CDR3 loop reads CASSYVGTGVTDTQYF. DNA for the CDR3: TGTGCCAGCAGTTACGTCGGGACAGGGGTCACAGATACGCAGTATTTT.

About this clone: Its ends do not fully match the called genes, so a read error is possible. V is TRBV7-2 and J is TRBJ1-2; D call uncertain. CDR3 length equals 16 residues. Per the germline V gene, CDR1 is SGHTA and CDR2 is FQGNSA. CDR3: CASSLTKGQSNYGCTF. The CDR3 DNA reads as TGTGCCAGCAGCTTAACTAAAGGCCAGTCTAACTATGGCTGCACCTTC.

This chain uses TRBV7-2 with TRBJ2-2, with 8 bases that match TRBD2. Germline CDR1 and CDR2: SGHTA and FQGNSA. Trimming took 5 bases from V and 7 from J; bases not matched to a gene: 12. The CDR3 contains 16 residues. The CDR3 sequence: CASSPRGGAVVGELFF. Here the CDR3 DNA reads TGTGCCAGCAGCCCCCGGGGGGGGGCGGTTGTCGGGGAGCTGTTTTTT.

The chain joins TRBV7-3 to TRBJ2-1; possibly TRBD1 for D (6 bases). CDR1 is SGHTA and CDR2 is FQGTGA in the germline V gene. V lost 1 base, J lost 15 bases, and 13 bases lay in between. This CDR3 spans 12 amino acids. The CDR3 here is CASSLNRQGMFF. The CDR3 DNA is TGTGCCAGCAGCTTAAATAGGCAGGGGATGTTCTTC.

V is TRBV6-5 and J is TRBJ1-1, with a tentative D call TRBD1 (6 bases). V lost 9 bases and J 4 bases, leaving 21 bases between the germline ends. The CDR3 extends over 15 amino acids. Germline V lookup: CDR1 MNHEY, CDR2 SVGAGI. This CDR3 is CASHRAGGASTEAFF. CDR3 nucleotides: TGTGCCAGTCACCGGGCGGGGGGCGCAAGCACTGAAGCTTTCTTT.

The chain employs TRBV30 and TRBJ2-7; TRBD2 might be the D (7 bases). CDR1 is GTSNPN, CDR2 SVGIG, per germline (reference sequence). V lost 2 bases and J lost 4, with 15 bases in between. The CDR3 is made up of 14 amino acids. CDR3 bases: TGTGCCTGGAGTTCGGTGGGGGGGCTATACGAGCAGTACTTC. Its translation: CAWSSVGGLYEQYF.